Below, 5 T cell receptor beta chains from the same sample are listed, as sequenced in a study of OX40 agonist ivuxolimab in advanced cancers. Some clones are missing from TCRdb's copy, which holds only in-frame ones; the method was immunoSEQ multiplex PCR. The sample shows about 12,000 clones, around 80% of them seen only once. The specimen comprised CD4+ or CD8+ T cells sorted from blood, sampled in a trial of the OX40 agonist ivuxolimab. Receptor source: an adult with an advanced solid tumor such as melanoma, head and neck, liver or kidney cancer.

The chain carries TRBV7-9 and TRBJ1-1, with a tentative D call TRBD1 (5 bases). The V gene lost 5 bases and the J gene lost 12 bases, with 13 bases spanning the gap. Per the germline V gene, CDR1 is SEHNR and CDR2 is FQNEAQ (reference sequence). CDR3 size: 11 residues. CDR3 protein: CASSPRGETFF. In DNA, the CDR3 is TGTGCCAGCAGCCCACGGGGCGAGACTTTCTTT.

This clone came up once. The chain has TRBV11-2 and TRBJ1-1; D call uncertain. CDR1 and CDR2 (germline): SGHAT, FQNNGV. There are 12 residues in the CDR3. V was clipped by 6 bases and J by 3 bases, with 8 bases between them. For the CDR3, the DNA is TGTGCCAGCAGGGGTCGGGACACTGAAGCTTTCTTT. Protein product: CASRGRDTEAFF.

J is TRBJ1-1 and V is TRBV7-6; 7 positions agree with TRBD1. CDR1 and CDR2 (germline): SGHVS, FNYEAQ. The J segment lost 3 bases and the V segment lost 0 bases, leaving 4 bases of the junction unmatched. There are 15 residues in the CDR3. In DNA, the CDR3 is TGTGCCAGCAGCTTAGCCAGGGACAGTTACACTGAAGCTTTCTTT. This gives the protein CASSLARDSYTEAFF.

The chain links TRBV21-1 to TRBJ2-2; the table's D gene call, TRBD1, was not cross checked with the DNA. TRBV21-1 is a pseudogene segment. The CDR3 runs to 17 residues. CDR3 amino acids: CASSKECRDRNTGELFF. The CDR3 nucleotides read TGTGCCAGCAGCAAAGAATGCCGGGACAGAAACACCGGGGAGCTGTTTTTT.

J is TRBJ2-2 and V is TRBV11-1, with a weak D call TRBD1 (5 bases). CDR3 size: 13 residues. CDR1 and CDR2 (germline): SGHAT, FQDESV (reference sequence). Trimming took 5 bases from V and 6 from J, leaving 10 bases between them. CDR3 sequence (DNA): TGTGCCAGCAGCCCCACAGGTCCCGGGGAGCTGTTTTTT. Amino acids: CASSPTGPGELFF.